This record covers a single TCR beta chain. Its binding antigen is unknown. Base qualities are not provided; no much larger clone lies one nucleotide away. In the prospective study, participants were about 18 to 95 years old, resided in under 30 geographic areas of the United States, and were enrolled through a virtual design. To assign participants to cohorts, the prospective study relied on clinical history that participants themselves reported in a screening survey and a study questionnaire. Exposed participants had been in contact with someone with a PCR-confirmed or clinician-diagnosed COVID-19 case within 2 weeks of study entry. Each participant in the prospective study had whole blood, serum and a nasopharyngeal or oropharyngeal swab collected by mobile phlebotomists. Additional blood draws and questionnaires over an approximately 2-month period could optionally be provided by prospective study participants. Blood samples from the prospective study were shipped frozen or at room temperature prior to DNA extraction.

The immunoSEQ Assay, a bias-controlled multiplex PCR, was used to amplify TCRbeta CDR3 regions from genomic DNA. For the original study's pipeline: Nucleated cell counts per sample were estimated from amplification of reference gene primers within the assay. To quantify the absolute abundance of each unique TCRbeta CDR3 rearrangement, sequence reads were collapsed and filtered. For each sample, productive Simpson clonality was calculated as the square root of Simpson's diversity index over productive rearrangements. What TCRdb holds here is the immuneACCESS table cut down to in-frame rearrangements. Part of the clones is not present; checked against another copy, under half of the missing clones reflect an unresolved V gene, and the others are unexplained. That table furnishes V, J and clone size, whereas the DNA furnished D and trimming. This sample holds approximately 200,000 clones; less than 90% were observed only once. The ten largest make up 4.5% to 5.5% of the sample.

The sample is drawn from a study of blood T cell repertoires in COVID-19 (dated by TCRdb to the early 2020s). Some background on the complete study: Collaborator samples came from the United States, Italy and Spain and covered acute and convalescent phases of COVID-19. Subjects who had been exposed to COVID-19, were actively infected with it, or had recovered from it provided the deeply sampled blood TCRbeta repertoires that made up the dataset. Where available, HLA class I and class II types were obtained from metadata supplied by the sample provider rather than from assay-based typing. The samples were drawn from two sources: the first 160 participants of the ongoing ImmuneRACE study, and 950 to 1,500 subjects contributed by 6 global collaborators. The prospective study material was composed of cDNA or gDNA derived from T cells, B-cell-depleted T cells, or PBMCs. A freely available public database, intended as a resource for researchers studying the immune response to SARS-CoV-2, is where the repertoires were released. The sample metadata nearly always contained a de-identified subject ID, COVID-19 status, age in years and sex.

General conclusions and limits of the study: The quantity of clinical and demographic metadata differed by source and by participant and was supplied without curation.

The sequencing input was PBMCs or T cells enriched from blood (not recorded which). This clonotype was obtained from a woman aged 25 to 39 who had been exposed to COVID-19.

The nucleotide sequence is given as TGTGCCAGCTCCCCGGGGGGTTCGGCGCGAAATGAAAAACTGTTTTTT. It codes for CASSPGGSARNEKLFF. The V and J genes are TRBV18 and TRBJ1-4; TRBD1 might be the D gene, on 5 matching bases. Measured from the cysteine to the phenylalanine, the CDR3 is 16 residues long. Of all the DNA, just the CDR3 is kept, 48 bases in frame from base 1. V loses 6 bases, J loses 5 bases, and the germline ends lie 19 bases apart. Via the germline V gene, CDR1 is KGHSH and CDR2 LQKENI.